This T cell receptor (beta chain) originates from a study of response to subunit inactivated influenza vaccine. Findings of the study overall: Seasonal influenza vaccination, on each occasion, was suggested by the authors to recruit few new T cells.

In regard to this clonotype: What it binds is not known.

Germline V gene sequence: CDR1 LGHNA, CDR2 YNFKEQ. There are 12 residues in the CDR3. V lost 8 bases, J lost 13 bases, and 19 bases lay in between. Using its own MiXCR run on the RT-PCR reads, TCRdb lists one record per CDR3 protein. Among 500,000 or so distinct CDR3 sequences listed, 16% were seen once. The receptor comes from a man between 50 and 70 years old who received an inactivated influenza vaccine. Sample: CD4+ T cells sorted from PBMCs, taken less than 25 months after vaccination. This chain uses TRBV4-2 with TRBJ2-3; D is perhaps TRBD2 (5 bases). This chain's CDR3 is CASGVGEGWKYF. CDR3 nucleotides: TGTGCCAGCGGTGTTGGAGAGGGATGGAAGTATTTT.